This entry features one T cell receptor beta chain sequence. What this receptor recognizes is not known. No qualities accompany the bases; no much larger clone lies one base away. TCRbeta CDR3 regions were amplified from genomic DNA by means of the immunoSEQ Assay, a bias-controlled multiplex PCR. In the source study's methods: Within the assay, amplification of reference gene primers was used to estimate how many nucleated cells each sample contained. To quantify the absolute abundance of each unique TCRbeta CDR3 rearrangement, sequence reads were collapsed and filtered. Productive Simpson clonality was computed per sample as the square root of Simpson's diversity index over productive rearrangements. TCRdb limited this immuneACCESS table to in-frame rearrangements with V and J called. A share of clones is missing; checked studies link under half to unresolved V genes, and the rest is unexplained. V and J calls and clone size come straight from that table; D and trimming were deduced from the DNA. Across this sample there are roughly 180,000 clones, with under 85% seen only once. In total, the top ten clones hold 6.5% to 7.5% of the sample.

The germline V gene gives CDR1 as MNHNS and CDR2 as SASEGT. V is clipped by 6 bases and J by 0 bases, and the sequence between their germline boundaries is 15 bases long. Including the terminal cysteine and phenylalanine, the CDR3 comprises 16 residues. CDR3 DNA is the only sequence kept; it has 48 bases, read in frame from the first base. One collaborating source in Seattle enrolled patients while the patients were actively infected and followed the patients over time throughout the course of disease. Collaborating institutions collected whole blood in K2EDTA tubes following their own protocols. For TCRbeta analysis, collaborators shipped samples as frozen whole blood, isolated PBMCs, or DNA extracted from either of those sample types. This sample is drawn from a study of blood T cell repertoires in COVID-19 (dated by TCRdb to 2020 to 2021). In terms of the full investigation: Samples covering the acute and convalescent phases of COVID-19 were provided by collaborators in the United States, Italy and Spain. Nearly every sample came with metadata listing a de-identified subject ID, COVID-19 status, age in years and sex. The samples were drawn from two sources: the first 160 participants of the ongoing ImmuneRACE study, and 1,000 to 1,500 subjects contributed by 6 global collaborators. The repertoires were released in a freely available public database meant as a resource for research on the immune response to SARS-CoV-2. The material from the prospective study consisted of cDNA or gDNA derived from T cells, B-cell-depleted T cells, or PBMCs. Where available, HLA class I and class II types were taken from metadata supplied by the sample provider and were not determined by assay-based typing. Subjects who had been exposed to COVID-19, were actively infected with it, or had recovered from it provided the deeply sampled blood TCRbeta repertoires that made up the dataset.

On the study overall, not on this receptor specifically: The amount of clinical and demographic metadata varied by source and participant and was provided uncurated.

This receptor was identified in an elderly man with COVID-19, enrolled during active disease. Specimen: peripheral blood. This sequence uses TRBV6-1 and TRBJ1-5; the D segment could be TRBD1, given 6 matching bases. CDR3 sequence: CASSESGQYSNQPQHF. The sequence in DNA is TGTGCCAGCAGCGAATCTGGACAGTATAGCAATCAGCCCCAGCATTTT.